This entry concerns a single T cell receptor beta chain. Antigen: not known. Generation of TCR beta libraries employed quantitative 5'-RACE incorporating molecular barcodes. MiXCR, applied by TCRdb to the 5' RACE reads, yields one record per CDR3 protein. This sample has around 770,000 distinct CDR3 sequences; 15% to 20% occur once, and the top ten carry 15% to 20%. The data stem from a study of CD8 T cells in ankylosing spondylitis. The junction had 8 bases not matched to a gene; V was cut back by 6 bases and J by 5 bases. Per the germline V gene, CDR1 is SNHLY and CDR2 is FYNNEI. This CDR3 spans 14 amino acids. Study-level points and caveats: Clones tied to disease were said to be significantly enriched in matched ankylosing spondylitis synovial fluid. Blood of patients with ankylosing spondylitis appeared to be characterized by a TCR beta motif of roughly eight highly homologous variants. Previously reported in reactive arthritis synovial fluid and blood were some of the motif variants.

The TCR was taken from a male donor with ankylosing spondylitis. This chain links TRBV2 with TRBJ1-2; 8 bases are a match to TRBD1. Specimen: blood, either unsorted or a sorted T cell fraction (not recorded which). CDR3 loop: CASRARGRGYGYTF. The CDR3 coding sequence is TGTGCCAGCAGGGCCAGGGGGCGCGGATATGGCTACACCTTC.